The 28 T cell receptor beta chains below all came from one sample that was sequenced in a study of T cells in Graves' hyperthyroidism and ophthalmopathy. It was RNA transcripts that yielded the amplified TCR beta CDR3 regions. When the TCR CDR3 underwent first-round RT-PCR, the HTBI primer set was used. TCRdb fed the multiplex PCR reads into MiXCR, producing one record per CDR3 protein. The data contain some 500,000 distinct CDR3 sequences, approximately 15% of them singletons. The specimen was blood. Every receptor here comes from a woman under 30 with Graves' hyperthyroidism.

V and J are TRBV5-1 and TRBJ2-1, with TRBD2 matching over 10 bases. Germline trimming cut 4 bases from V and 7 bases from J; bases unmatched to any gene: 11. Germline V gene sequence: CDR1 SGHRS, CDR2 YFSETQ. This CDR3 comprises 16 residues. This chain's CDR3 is CASSGQAGGPGNEQFF. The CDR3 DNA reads TGCGCCAGCAGCGGGCAAGCGGGAGGGCCGGGTAATGAGCAGTTCTTC.

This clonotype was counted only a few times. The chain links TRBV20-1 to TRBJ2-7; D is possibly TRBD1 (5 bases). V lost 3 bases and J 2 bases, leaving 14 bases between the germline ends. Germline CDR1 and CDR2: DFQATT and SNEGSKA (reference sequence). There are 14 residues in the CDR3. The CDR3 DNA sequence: TGCAGTGCTAGTATGCGGACACGAACCTACGAGCAGTACTTC. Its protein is CSASMRTRTYEQYF.

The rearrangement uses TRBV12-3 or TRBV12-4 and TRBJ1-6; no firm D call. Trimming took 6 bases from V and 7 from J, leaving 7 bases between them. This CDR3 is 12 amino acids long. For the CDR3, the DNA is TGTGCCAGCAGAGACCCAAATTCACCCCTCCACTTT. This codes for CASRDPNSPLHF.

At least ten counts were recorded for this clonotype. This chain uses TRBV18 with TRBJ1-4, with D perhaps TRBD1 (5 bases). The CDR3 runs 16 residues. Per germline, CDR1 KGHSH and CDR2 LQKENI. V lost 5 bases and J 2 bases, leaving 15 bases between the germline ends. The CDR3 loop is CASSSELSGTNEKLFF. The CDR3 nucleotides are TGTGCCAGCTCATCGGAACTATCAGGGACTAATGAAAAACTGTTTTTT.

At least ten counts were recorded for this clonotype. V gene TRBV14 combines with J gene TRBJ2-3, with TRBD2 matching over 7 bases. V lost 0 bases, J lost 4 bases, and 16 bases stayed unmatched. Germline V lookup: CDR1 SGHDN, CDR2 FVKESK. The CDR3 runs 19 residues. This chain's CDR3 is CASSQDLGPISGLSDTQYF. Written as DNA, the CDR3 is TGTGCCAGCAGCCAAGATCTCGGGCCGATTAGCGGGCTTTCAGATACGCAGTATTTT.

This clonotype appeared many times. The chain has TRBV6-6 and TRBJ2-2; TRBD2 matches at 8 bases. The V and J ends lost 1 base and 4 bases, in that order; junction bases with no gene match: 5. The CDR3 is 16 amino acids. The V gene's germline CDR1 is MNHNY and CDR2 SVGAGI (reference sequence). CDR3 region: CASSYFSGSGTGELFF. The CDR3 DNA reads TGTGCCAGCAGTTACTTCAGCGGGAGCGGCACCGGGGAGCTGTTTTTT.

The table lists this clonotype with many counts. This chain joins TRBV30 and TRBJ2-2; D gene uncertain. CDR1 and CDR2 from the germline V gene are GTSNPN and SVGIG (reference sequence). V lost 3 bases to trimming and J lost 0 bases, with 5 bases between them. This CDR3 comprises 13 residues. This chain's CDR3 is CAWSPPNTGELFF. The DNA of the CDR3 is TGTGCCTGGAGCCCCCCGAACACCGGGGAGCTGTTTTTT. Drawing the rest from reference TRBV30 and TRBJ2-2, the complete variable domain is SQTIHQWPATLVQPVGSPLSLECTVEGTSNPNLYWYRQAAGRGLQLLFYSVGIGQISSEVPQNLSASRPQDRQFILSSKKLLLSDSGFYLCAWSPPNTGELFFGEGSRLTVL.

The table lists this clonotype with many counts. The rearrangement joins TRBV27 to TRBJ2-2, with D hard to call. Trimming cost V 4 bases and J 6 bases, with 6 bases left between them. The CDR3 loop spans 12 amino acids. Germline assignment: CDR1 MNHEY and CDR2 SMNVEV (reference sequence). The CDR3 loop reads CASSSRPGELFF. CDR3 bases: TGTGCCAGCAGTTCCCGCCCCGGGGAGCTGTTTTTT.

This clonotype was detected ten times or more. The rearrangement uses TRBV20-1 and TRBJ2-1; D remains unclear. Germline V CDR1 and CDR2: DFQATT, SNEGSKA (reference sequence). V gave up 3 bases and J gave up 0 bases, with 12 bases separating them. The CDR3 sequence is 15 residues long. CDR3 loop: CSARVKGSSYNEQFF. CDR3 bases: TGCAGTGCTAGGGTTAAAGGTAGCTCCTACAATGAGCAGTTCTTC.

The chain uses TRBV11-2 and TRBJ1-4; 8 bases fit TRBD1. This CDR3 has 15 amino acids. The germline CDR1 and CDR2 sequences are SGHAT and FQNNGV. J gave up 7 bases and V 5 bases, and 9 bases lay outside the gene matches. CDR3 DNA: TGTGCCAGCAGCCCAGGTCAGGGGGCGGGTGAAAAACTGTTTTTT. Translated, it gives CASSPGQGAGEKLFF.

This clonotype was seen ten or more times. The CDR3, as DNA: TGTGCCTGGATGGGACGGACGTACTCTGGAAACACCATATATTTT. Residues: CAWMGRTYSGNTIYF. The chain uses TRBV30 and TRBJ1-3; perhaps TRBD1 as D (5 bases). The CDR3 length is 15 residues. CDR1 and CDR2 (germline): GTSNPN, SVGIG (reference sequence). Trimming pared 4 bases from V and 0 bases from J, leaving 13 bases between.

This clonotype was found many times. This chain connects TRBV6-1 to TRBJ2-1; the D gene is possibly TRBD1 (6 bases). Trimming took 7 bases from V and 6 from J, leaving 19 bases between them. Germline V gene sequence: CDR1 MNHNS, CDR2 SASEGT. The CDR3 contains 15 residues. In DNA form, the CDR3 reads TGTGCCAGCAACACACAGGGTCTTGGGGGCAATGAGCAGTTCTTC. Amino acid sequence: CASNTQGLGGNEQFF.

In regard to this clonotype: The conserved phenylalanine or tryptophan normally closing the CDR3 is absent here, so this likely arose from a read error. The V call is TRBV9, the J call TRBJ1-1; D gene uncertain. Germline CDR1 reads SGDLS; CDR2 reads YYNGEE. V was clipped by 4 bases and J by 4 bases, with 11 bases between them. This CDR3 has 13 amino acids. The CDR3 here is CASSTWGGTEAFL. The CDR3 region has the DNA TGTGCCAGCAGCACCTGGGGAGGCACTGAAGCTTTCTTG.

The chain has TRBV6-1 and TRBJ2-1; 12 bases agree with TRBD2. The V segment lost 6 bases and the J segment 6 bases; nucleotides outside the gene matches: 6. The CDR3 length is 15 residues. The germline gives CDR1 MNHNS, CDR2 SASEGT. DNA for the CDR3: TGTGCCAGCAGAAGACTAGCGGGAGTTCGCAATGAGCAGTTCTTC. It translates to CASRRLAGVRNEQFF.

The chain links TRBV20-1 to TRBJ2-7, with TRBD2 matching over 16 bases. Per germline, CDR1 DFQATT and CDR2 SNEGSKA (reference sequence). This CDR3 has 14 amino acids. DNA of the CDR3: TGCGGAGGGACTAGCGGGAGGGAGGGAAACGAGCAGTACTTC. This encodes CGGTSGREGNEQYF.

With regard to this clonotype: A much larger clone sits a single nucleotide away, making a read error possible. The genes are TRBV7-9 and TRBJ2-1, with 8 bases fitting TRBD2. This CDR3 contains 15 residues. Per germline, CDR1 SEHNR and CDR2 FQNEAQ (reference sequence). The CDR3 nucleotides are TGTGCCAGCAGCCCCACTAGCGGACCCTACAATGAGCAGTGCTTC. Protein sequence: CASSPTSGPYNEQCF.

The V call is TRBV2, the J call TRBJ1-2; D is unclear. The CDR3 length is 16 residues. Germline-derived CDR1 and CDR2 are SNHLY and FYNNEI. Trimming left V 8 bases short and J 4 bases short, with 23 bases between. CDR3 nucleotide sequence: TGTGCCAGCGTATCCGTCGGGCTGCTCAGCCGCTATGGCTACACCTTC. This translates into CASVSVGLLSRYGYTF.

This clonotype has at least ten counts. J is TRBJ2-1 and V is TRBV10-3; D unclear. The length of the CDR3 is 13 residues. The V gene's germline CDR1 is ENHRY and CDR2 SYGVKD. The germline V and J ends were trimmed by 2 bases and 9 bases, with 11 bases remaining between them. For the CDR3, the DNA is TGTGCCATCAGTGAGGAAGGGTTTTCTGAGCAGTTCTTC. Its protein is CAISEEGFSEQFF.

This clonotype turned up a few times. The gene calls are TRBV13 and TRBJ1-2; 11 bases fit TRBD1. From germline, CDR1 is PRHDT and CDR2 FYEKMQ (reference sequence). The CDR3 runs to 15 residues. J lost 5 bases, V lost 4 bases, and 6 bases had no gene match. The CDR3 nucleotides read TGTGCCAGCAGCTCCCCCTGGGACAGGGGGTATGGCTACACCTTC. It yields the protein CASSSPWDRGYGYTF.

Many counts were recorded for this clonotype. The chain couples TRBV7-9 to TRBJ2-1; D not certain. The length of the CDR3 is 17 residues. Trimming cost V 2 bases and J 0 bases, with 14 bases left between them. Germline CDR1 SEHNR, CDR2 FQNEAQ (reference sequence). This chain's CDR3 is CASSLFSSPSSYNEQFF. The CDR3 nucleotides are TGTGCCAGCAGCTTATTTTCCAGCCCAAGCTCCTACAATGAGCAGTTCTTC.

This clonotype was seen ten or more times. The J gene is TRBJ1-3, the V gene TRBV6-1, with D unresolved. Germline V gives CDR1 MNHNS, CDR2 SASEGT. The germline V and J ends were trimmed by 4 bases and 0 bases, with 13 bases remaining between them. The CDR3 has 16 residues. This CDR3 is CASSARGSPSGNTIYF. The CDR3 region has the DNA TGTGCCAGCAGTGCGCGTGGATCCCCCTCTGGAAACACCATATATTTT.

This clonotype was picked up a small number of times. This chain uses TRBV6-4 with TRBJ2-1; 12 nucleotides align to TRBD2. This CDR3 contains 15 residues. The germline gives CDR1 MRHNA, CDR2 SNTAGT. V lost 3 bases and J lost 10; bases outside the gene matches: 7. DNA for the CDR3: TGTGCCAGCAGTGATGGGACTAGCGGGCTAGGGGAGCAGTTCTTC. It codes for CASSDGTSGLGEQFF.

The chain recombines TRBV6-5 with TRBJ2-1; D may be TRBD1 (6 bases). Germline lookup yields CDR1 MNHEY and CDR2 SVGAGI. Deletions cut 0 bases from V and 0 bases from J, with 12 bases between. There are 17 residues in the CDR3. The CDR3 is CASSYSSGTNSYNEQFF. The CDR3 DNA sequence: TGTGCCAGCAGTTACTCCTCCGGGACAAACTCCTACAATGAGCAGTTCTTC.

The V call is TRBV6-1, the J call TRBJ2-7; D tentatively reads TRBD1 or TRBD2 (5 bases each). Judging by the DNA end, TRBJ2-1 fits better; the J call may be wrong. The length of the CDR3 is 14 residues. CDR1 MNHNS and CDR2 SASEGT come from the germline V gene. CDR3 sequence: CASRSLRDRYEQFF. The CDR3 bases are TGTGCCAGCAGATCCCTCCGGGACCGCTACGAGCAGTTCTTC.

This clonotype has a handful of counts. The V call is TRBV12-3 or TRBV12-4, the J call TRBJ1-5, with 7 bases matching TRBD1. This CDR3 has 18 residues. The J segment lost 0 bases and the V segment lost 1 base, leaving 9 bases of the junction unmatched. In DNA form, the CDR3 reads TGTGCCAGCAGTTTAGGGGACAGCCGGTGTTATAGCAATCAGCCCCAGCATTTT. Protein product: CASSLGDSRCYSNQPQHF.

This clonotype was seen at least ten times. In DNA, the CDR3 is TGTGCCAGCCATAGGGAAAGTGATGAGCAGTTCTTC. Translating gives CASHRESDEQFF. The chain links TRBV2 to TRBJ2-1; D not resolved. The CDR3 spans 12 residues. Trimming took 8 bases from V and 8 from J, leaving 13 bases between them. The germline V gene encodes CDR1 SNHLY and CDR2 FYNNEI. The full variable domain, rest sourced from reference TRBV2 and TRBJ2-1, is EPEVTQTPSHQVTQMGQEVILRCVPISNHLYFYWYRQILGQKVEFLVSFYNNEISEKSEIFDDQFSVERPDGSNFTLKIRSTKLEDSAMYFCASHRESDEQFFGPGTRLTVL.

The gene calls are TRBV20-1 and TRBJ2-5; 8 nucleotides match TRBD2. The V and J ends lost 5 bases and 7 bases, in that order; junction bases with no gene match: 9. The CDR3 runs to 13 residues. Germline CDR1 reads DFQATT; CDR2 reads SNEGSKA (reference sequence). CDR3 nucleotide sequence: TGCAGTGCTGGACCGACTAGCGACGCGACCCAGTACTTC. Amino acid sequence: CSAGPTSDATQYF.

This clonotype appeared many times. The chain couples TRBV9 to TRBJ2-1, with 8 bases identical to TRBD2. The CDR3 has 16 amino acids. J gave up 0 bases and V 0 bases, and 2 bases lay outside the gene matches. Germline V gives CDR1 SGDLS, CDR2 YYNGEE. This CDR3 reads CASSVDGRVSYNEQFF. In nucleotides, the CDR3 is TGTGCCAGCAGCGTAGACGGGAGGGTCTCCTACAATGAGCAGTTCTTC.